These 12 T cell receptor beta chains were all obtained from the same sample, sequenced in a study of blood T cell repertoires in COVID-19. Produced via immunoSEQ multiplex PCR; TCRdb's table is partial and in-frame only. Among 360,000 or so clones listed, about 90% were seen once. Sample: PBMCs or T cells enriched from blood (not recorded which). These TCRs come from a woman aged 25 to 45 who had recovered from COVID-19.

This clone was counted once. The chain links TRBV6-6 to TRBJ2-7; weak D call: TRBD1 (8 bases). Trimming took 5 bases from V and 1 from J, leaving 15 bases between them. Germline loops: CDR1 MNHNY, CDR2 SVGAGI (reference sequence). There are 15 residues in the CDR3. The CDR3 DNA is TGTGCCAGCAGTATACAGGGGGGGAGGTCCTACGAGCAGTACTTC. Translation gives CASSIQGGRSYEQYF.

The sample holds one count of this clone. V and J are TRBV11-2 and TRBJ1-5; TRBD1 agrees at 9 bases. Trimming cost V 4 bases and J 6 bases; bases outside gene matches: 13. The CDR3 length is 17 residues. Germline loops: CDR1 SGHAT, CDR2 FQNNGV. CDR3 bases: TGTGCCAGCAGCTCGCACAGGGGGCGAACCCAGAGTCAGCCCCAGCATTTT. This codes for CASSSHRGRTQSQPQHF.

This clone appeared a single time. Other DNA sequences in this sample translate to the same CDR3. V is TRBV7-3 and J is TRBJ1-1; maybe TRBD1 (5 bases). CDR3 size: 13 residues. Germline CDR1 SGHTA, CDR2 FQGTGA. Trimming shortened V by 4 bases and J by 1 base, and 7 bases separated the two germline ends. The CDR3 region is CASSSQGNTEAFF. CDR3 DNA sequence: TGTGCCAGCAGCTCGCAGGGGAACACTGAAGCTTTCTTT. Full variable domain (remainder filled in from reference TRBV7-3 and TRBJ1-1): GAGVSQTPSNKVTEKGKYVELRCDPISGHTALYWYRQSLGQGPEFLIYFQGTGAADDSGLPNDRFFAVRPEGSVSTLKIQRTERGDSAVYLCASSSQGNTEAFFGQGTRLTVV.

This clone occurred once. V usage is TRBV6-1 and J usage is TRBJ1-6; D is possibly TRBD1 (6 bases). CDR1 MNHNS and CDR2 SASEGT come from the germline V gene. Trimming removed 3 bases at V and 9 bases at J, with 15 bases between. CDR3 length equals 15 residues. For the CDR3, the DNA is TGTGCCAGCAGTGACCGAGGGGGGGTTCGTTCACCCCTCCACTTT. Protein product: CASSDRGGVRSPLHF.

CDR3 residues: CATSDLLGYTF. The DNA of the CDR3 is TGTGCCACCAGTGATTTACTTGGCTACACCTTC. The J gene is TRBJ1-2, the V gene TRBV24-1; D remains unclear. Germline values: CDR1 KGHDR, CDR2 SFDVKD. This CDR3 is 11 amino acids long. Trimming removed 1 base at V and 7 bases at J, with 3 bases between.

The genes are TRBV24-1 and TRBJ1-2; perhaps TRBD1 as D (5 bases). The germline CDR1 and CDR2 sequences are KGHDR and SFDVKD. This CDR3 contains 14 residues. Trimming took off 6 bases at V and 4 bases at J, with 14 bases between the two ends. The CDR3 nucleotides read TGTGCCACCAGTAGTCCCATGACAGCCTATGGCTACACCTTC. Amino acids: CATSSPMTAYGYTF.

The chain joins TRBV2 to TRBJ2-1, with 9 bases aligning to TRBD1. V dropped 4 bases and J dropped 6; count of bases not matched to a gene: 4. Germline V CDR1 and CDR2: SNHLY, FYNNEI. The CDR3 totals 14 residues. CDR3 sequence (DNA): TGTGCCAGCAGTGGTGGGACAGGGCCCAATGAGCAGTTCTTC. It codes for CASSGGTGPNEQFF.

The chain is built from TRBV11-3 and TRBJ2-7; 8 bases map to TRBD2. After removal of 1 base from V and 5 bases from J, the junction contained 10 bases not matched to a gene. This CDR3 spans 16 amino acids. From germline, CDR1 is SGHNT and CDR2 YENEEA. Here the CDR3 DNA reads TGTGCCAGCAGCTTAGCCGGGACTAGTAACCTTGACGAGCAGTACTTC. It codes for CASSLAGTSNLDEQYF.

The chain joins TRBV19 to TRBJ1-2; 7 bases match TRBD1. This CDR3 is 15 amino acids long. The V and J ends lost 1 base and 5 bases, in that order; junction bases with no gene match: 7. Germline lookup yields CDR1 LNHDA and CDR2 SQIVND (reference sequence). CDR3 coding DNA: TGTGCCAGTAGTATAGTCGCGTCGGGACAGTATGGCTACACCTTC. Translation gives CASSIVASGQYGYTF.

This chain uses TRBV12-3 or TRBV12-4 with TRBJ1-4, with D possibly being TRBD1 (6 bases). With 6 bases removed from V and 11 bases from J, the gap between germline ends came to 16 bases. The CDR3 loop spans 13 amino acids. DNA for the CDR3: TGTGCCAGCAGCCCAAACCACAGGGACAAACTGTTTTTT. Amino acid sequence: CASSPNHRDKLFF.

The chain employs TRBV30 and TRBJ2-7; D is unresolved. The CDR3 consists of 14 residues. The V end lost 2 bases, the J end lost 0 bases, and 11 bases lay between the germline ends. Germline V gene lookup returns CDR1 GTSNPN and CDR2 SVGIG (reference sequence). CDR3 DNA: TGTGCCTGGAGTCTGGCGGTTAGCTCCTACGAGCAGTACTTC. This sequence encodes CAWSLAVSSYEQYF.

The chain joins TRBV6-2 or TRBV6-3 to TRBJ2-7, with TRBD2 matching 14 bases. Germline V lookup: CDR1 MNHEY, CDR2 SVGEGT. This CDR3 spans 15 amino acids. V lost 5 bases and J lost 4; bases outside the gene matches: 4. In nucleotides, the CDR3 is TGTGCCAGCAGTAGGACTAGCGGGAGGTCTTACGAGCAGTACTTC. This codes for CASSRTSGRSYEQYF.